This note documents a single TCR beta chain sequence. The V and J ends lost 8 bases and 7 bases, in that order; junction bases with no gene match: 2. The length of the CDR3 is 13 residues. The germline V gene encodes CDR1 MNHEY and CDR2 SVGAGI. The data were taken from a study of control samples from healthy donors and cancer patients. Using immunoSEQ multiplex PCR, the repertoire was profiled, and TCRdb retains in-frame clones only, with some absent. The sample has 150,000 to 200,000 clones; nearly 90% are singletons. The origin of this receptor is a woman aged 45 to 65 in good health. Sequencing was done on a sample of blood. This chain uses TRBV6-5 with TRBJ1-6; 10 positions agree with TRBD1. Here the CDR3 reads CASRDRGNSPLHF. The CDR3 bases are TGTGCCAGCCGGGACAGGGGAAATTCACCCCTCCACTTT.